Listed below are T cell receptor beta chains from one sample, sequenced in a study of blood T cell repertoires in COVID-19. Generated by immunoSEQ multiplex PCR, the TCRdb table keeps only in-frame clones and is missing some. The sample carries about 220,000 clones, approximately 90% recorded once. The sequenced material came from peripheral blood. Every receptor here comes from a middle-aged man with acute or convalescent COVID-19. The CDR3 runs from the conserved cysteine through the conserved F or W. Fields, in order: J gene, D gene, clone size, V gene, CDR3 DNA, CDR3 protein. The D gene is left open where the match is weak. Part of the rows lack a size; the others show once, few, many or a class for expanded clones.

TRBJ2-3 TRBD2 . TRBV28 TGTGCCAGCAGTTTATGGGATAGCGGGGATTCCACAGATACGCAGTATTTT CASSLWDSGDSTDTQYF
TRBJ2-3 TRBD2 . TRBV7-2 TGTGCCAGCAGTTCCGGGTCCGGGACTACCCACGCCTTT CASSSGSGTTHAF
TRBJ1-5 TRBD1 . TRBV6-6 TGTGCCAGCAGTCTAGACAGGGCTAGCGATCAGCCCCAGCATTTT CASSLDRASDQPQHF
TRBJ1-4 . . TRBV7-9 TGTGCCAGCAGCCCCCAGGGAGGGCAGGGTAATGAAAAACTGTTTTTT CASSPQGGQGNEKLFF
TRBJ1-1 TRBD1 . TRBV4-1 TGCGCCAGCAGCCAAGAAGGGACAGTATATGGGACTGAAGCTTTCTTT CASSQEGTVYGTEAFF
TRBJ2-5 TRBD1 . TRBV5-1 TGCGCCAGCAGCCCTCCCGCGCAGGGGGCGAAAGAGACCCAGTACTTC CASSPPAQGAKETQYF
TRBJ1-6 TRBD1 . TRBV11-2 TGTGCCAGCAGCTTTCAGGGACAGGGGGGATCACCCCTCCACTTT CASSFQGQGGSPLHF
TRBJ2-5 . once TRBV4-1 TGCGCCAGCAGCCAAGTTAGGGGACTCCAAGAGACCCAGTACTTC CASSQVRGLQETQYF
TRBJ1-2 . . TRBV14 TGTGCCAGCAGCCAAGATATTCAGCGCGCCTATGGCTACACCTTC CASSQDIQRAYGYTF
TRBJ2-7 . . TRBV27 TGTGCCAGCAGGGGGCTTGGGTTCTACGAGCAGTACTTC CASRGLGFYEQYF
TRBJ2-1 TRBD2 . TRBV11-2 TGTGCCAGCAGCTTAAGCAACGGGGGGTGGACCTACAATGAGCAGTTCTTC CASSLSNGGWTYNEQFF
TRBJ1-5 . . TRBV27 TGTGCCAGCAGCTCATGGGGGCCCGGTCAGCCCCAGCATTTT CASSSWGPGQPQHF
TRBJ1-2 . . TRBV27 TGTGCCAGCAGTACCCGGGGGGGGCCCGATGGGGGCTACACCTTC CASSTRGGPDGGYTF
TRBJ2-7 . . TRBV7-6 TGTGCCAGCAGCCCAGGGGGCGGGAGCCACTACGAGCAGTACTTC CASSPGGGSHYEQYF
TRBJ2-7 . . TRBV5-1 TGCGCCAGCAGCTCCCAGGGGACCTATGGGGGAGAGCAGTACTTC CASSSQGTYGGEQYF
TRBJ1-1 . . TRBV29-1 TGCAGCGTCGTGTGGGGCCGGGGGGAAGCTTTCTTT CSVVWGRGEAFF
TRBJ1-1 TRBD1 . TRBV27 TGTGCCAGCAGCCTACCGGGACAGATAACTGAAGCTTTCTTT CASSLPGQITEAFF
TRBJ2-5 TRBD2 . TRBV28 TGTGCCAGCAGTCCGGCGGGAGGCCACGAGACCCAGTACTTC CASSPAGGHETQYF
TRBJ2-2 TRBD1 . TRBV4-3 TGCGCCAGCAGCCTCGGGACAGTCGACGGGGAGCTGTTTTTT CASSLGTVDGELFF
TRBJ1-2 TRBD1 . TRBV7-9 TGTGCCAGCAGCTCCCAGGGGGCAGGGTACTATGGCTACACCTTC CASSSQGAGYYGYTF
TRBJ2-7 . . TRBV12-2 TGTGCAAGTCGCTTAGCGGGGCTAGCGGGAGGGCGGGAGCAGTACTTC CASRLAGLAGGREQYF
TRBJ2-3 . . TRBV19 TGTGCCAGTAGTACCCGACTAGACACAGATACGCAGTATTTT CASSTRLDTDTQYF
TRBJ2-2 TRBD1 few TRBV5-4 TGTGCCAGCAGCTGGGGACAGACGAACACCGGGGAGCTGTTTTTT CASSWGQTNTGELFF
TRBJ2-7 TRBD2 . TRBV9 TGTGCCAGCAGCTCCCCGAGGGGAGGGCCCTCCTACGAGCAGTACTTC CASSSPRGGPSYEQYF
TRBJ1-6 . . TRBV5-6 TGTGCCAGCAGCTTGCGACGGGATCCGCCGGGGTTCCACTTT CASSLRRDPPGFHF
TRBJ1-3 . . TRBV2 TGTGCCAGCAATGGGGCGCCCAGACTGGGTGCGAAAGGAAACACCATATATTTT CASNGAPRLGAKGNTIYF
TRBJ2-2 . . TRBV28 TGTGCCAGCAGTTTGGAGGGCCCAAACACCGGGGAGCTGTTTTTT CASSLEGPNTGELFF
TRBJ1-3 . . TRBV19 TGTGCCAGTACACAGGTCTCTGGAAACACCATATATTTT CASTQVSGNTIYF
TRBJ1-1 TRBD1 . TRBV6-1 TGTGCCAGCAGTGAAGGTTGGGCAGGGGGCAACGGGAACACTGAAGCTTTCTTT CASSEGWAGGNGNTEAFF
TRBJ2-1 . . TRBV27 TGTGCCAGCAAGCTAGGAGGTACAGATGAGCAGTTCTTC CASKLGGTDEQFF
TRBJ1-2 . . TRBV3-1/TRBV3-2 TGTGCCAGCAGCCGTCAACAGGGCGGCTATGGCTACACCTTC CASSRQQGGYGYTF
TRBJ2-2 . . TRBV9 TGTGCCAGCAGCGTAGTGGGTCAGGGTCTAACCGGGGAGCTGTTTTTT CASSVVGQGLTGELFF
TRBJ1-2 TRBD1 . TRBV6-5 TGTGCCAGCAGCCGGACAGGTCATATGGGGGGCTACACCTTC CASSRTGHMGGYTF
TRBJ1-5 . . TRBV27 TGTGCCAGCCGGGGGGGCGGACAGCCCCAGCATTTT CASRGGGQPQHF
TRBJ2-3 TRBD2 few TRBV4-1 TGCGCCAGCAGCCAAGATAGCGGGAGTAGCACAGATACGCAGTATTTT CASSQDSGSSTDTQYF
TRBJ1-3 TRBD1 . TRBV30 TGTGCCTGGAGTGGGCAGGGGGACTCTGGAAACACCATATATTTT CAWSGQGDSGNTIYF
TRBJ1-5 . once TRBV6-5 TGTGCCAGCAGTTACTCGCAGGGGACTCAGCCCCAGCATTTT CASSYSQGTQPQHF
TRBJ2-1 TRBD2 . TRBV5-4 TGTGCCAGCAGCTTGGCCCGGGCAGGGAGGGATGAGCAGTTCTTC CASSLARAGRDEQFF
TRBJ2-7 . few TRBV10-3 TGTGCCATCAGTGATCCGGGGGTGACCTCCGACGAGCAGTACTTC CAISDPGVTSDEQYF
TRBJ2-7 TRBD1 . TRBV5-5 TGTGCCAGCAGCGCCCGACAGGGGTCCCTCTCCTACGAGCAGTACTTC CASSARQGSLSYEQYF
TRBJ1-1 . . TRBV6-5 TGTGCCAGCAGTTACTCCACAGGGAACACTGAAGCTTTCTTT CASSYSTGNTEAFF
TRBJ2-2 TRBD2 . TRBV7-2 TGTGCCAGCAGCTCAGTACTAGCGGGAGGGCATAACACCGGGGAGCTGTTTTTT CASSSVLAGGHNTGELFF
TRBJ2-1 TRBD2 . TRBV11-3 TGTGCCAGCAGCTTAGCACTAGCGGCCTCCTACAATGAGCAGTTCTTC CASSLALAASYNEQFF
TRBJ2-1 TRBD2 . TRBV7-9 TGTGCCAGCAGCGGCAGTAGCGGGGGGGAAATATACAATGAGCAGTTCTTC CASSGSSGGEIYNEQFF
TRBJ1-1 . . TRBV30 TGTGCCTGGAGTGTACGGGGGACGAACACTGAAGCTTTCTTT CAWSVRGTNTEAFF
TRBJ1-4 . . TRBV3-1/TRBV3-2 TGTGCCAGCAGAAGGGGGGGGGAAAAACTGTTTTTT CASRRGGEKLFF